This TCR beta chain was sequenced for a study of response to subunit inactivated influenza vaccine. Study results and limitations: Researchers suggested that each seasonal influenza vaccination recruits few new T cells.

This clonotype was seen at least ten times. The antigen is not known. TCRdb re-called the RT-PCR reads with MiXCR, one entry per CDR3 protein. The table shows a few hundred thousand distinct CDR3 sequences, with approximately 11% occurring only once. Trimming removed 6 bases from V and 12 bases from J, with 15 bases in between. The CDR3 runs 11 residues. V and J are TRBV12-3 or TRBV12-4 and TRBJ2-7; D remains unclear. The source is a man aged 50 to 60 who received an inactivated influenza vaccine. The source material was PBMCs from blood, sampled about 40 days after vaccination. CDR3 bases: TGTGCCAGCAGCCCGGCTAACCGTCGGTACTTC. This codes for CASSPANRRYF.